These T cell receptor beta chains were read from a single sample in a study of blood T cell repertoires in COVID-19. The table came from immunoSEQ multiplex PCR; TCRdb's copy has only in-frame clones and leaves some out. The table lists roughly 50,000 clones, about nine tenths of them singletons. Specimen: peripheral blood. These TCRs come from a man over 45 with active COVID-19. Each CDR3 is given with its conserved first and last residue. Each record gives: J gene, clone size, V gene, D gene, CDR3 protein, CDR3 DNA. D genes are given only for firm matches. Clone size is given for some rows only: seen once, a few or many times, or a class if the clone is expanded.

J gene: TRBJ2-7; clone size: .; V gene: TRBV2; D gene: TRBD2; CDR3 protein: CASLSGLAGHYEQYF; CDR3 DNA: TGTGCCAGCCTTTCCGGACTAGCGGGCCACTACGAGCAGTACTTC
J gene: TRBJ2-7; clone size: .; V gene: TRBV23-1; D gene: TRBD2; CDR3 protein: CASTRLGTSGTSSYEQYF; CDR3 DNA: TGCGCCAGCACCCGACTCGGGACTAGCGGTACAAGCTCCTACGAGCAGTACTTC
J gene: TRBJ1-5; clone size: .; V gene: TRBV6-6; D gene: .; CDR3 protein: CASSRGAQGPNQPQHF; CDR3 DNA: TGTGCCAGCAGTCGAGGAGCCCAGGGGCCTAATCAGCCCCAGCATTTT
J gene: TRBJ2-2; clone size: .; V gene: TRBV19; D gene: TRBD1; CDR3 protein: CASSNPRDRGSYAGELFF; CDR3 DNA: TGTGCCAGTAGTAACCCCCGGGACAGGGGGTCCTACGCCGGGGAGCTGTTTTTT
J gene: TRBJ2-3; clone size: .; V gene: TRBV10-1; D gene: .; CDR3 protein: CASSGGTALFNTDTQYF; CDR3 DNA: TGCGCCAGCAGTGGCGGGACTGCGCTCTTCAACACAGATACGCAGTATTTT
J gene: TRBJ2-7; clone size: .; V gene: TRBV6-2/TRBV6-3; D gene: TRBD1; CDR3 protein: CASSSVRGSYEQYF; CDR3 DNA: TGTGCCAGCAGTTCAGTCAGGGGGTCCTACGAGCAGTACTTC
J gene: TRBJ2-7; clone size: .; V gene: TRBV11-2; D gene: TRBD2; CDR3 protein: CASSLSGRNYEQYF; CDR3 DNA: TGTGCCAGCAGCCTCAGCGGGAGGAACTACGAGCAGTACTTC
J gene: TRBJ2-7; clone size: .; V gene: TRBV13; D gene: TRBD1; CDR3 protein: CASSSRDSKAPSYEQYF; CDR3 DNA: TGTGCCAGCAGCTCCCGGGACAGCAAGGCCCCTTCCTACGAGCAGTACTTC
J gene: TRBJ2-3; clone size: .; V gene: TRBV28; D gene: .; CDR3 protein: CASRTPTDTQYF; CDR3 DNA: TGTGCCAGCAGGACTCCCACAGATACGCAGTATTTT
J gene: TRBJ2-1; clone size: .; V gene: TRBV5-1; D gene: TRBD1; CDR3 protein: CASSIGTVALEQFF; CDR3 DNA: TGCGCCAGCAGTATTGGGACAGTGGCCTTAGAGCAGTTCTTC
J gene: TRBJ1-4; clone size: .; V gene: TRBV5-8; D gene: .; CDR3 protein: CASSHRWGGGYEKLFF; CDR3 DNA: TGTGCCAGCAGCCATCGCTGGGGAGGAGGATATGAAAAACTGTTTTTT
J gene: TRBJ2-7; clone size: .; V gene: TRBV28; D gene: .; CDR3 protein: CASSLPGAVDKYEQYF; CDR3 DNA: TGTGCCAGCAGTCTCCCAGGGGCGGTGGACAAATACGAGCAGTACTTC
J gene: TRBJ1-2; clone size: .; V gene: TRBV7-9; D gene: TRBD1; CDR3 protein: CASRIAGTGGDSGYTF; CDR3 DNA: TGTGCCAGCAGGATAGCCGGGACAGGGGGTGATTCTGGCTACACCTTC
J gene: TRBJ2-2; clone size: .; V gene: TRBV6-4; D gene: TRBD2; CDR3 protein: CASSDVEGGDTGELFF; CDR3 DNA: TGTGCCAGCAGTGACGTTGAGGGAGGGGACACCGGGGAGCTGTTTTTT
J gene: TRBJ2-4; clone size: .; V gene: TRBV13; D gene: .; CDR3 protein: CASRHTWVSEGAKNIQYF; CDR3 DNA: TGTGCCAGCAGGCACACCTGGGTCTCGGAGGGGGCCAAAAACATTCAGTACTTC
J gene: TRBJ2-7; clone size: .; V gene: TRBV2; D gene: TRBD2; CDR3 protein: CASSKRTSGPDYEQYF; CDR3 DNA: TGTGCCAGCAGTAAACGGACTAGCGGGCCCGACTACGAGCAGTACTTC
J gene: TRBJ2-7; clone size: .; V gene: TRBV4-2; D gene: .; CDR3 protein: CASSLFQSGYEQYF; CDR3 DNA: TGTGCCAGCAGCCTATTCCAGTCGGGCTACGAGCAGTACTTC
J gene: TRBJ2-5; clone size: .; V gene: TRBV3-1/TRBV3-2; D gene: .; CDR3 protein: CASSQPKETQYF; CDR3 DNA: TGTGCCAGCAGCCAACCTAAAGAGACCCAGTACTTC
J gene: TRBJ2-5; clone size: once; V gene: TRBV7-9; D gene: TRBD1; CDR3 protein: CASSLEGQKQETQYF; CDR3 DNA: TGTGCCAGCAGCTTAGAGGGACAGAAACAAGAGACCCAGTACTTC
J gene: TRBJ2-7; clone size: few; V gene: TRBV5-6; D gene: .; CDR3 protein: CASSFGSIYEQYF; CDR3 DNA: TGTGCCAGCAGCTTTGGCTCGATTTACGAGCAGTACTTC
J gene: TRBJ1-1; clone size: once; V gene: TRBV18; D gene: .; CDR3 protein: CASSPLVGNFMNTEAFF; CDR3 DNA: TGTGCCAGCTCACCACTGGTGGGCAATTTCATGAACACTGAAGCTTTCTTT
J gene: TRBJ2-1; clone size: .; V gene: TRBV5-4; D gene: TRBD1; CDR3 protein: CASSLDRGLAEQFF; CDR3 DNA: TGTGCCAGCAGCTTAGACAGGGGGCTGGCTGAGCAGTTCTTC
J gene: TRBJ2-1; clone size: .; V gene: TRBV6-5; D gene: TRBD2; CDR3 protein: CASTTSGGTYNEQFF; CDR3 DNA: TGTGCCAGCACCACTAGCGGGGGTACCTACAATGAGCAGTTCTTC
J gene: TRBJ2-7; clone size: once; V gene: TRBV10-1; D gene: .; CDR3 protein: CASSPRVDSYEQYF; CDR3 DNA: TGCGCCAGCAGCCCCAGGGTAGACTCCTACGAGCAGTACTTC
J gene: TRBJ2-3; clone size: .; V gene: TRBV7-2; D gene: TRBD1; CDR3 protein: CASSSGGGQGSRSQYF; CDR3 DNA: TGTGCCAGCAGCTCAGGGGGGGGACAGGGGAGTCGATCGCAGTATTTT
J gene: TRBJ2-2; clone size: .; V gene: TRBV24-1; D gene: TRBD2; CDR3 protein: CATRGTSDTGELFF; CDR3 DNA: TGTGCCACCAGAGGGACTAGCGACACCGGGGAGCTGTTTTTT
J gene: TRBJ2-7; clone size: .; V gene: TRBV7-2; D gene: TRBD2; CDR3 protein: CASSSFSTSGVVGEQYF; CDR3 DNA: TGTGCCAGCAGCTCCTTCTCGACTAGCGGGGTGGTCGGGGAGCAGTACTTC
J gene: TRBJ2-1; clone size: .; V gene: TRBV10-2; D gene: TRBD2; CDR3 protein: CATIGLAGEYEQFF; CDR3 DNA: TGCGCCACCATAGGACTAGCGGGGGAGTATGAGCAGTTCTTC
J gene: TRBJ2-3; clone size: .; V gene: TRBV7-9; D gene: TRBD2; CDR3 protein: CASSPTLAGVGDTQYF; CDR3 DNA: TGTGCCAGCAGCCCCACCTTAGCGGGAGTCGGAGATACGCAGTATTTT
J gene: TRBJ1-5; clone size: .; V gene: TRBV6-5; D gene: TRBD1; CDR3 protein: CASTGGQNNQPQHF; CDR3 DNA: TGTGCCAGCACCGGGGGACAGAATAATCAGCCCCAGCATTTT
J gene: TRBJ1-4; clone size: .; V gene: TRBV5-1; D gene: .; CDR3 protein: CASSLTVYNEKLFF; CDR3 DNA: TGCGCCAGCAGCTTGACTGTCTATAATGAAAAACTGTTTTTT
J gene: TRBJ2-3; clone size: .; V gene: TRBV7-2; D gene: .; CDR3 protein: CASSLTGLSDTQYF; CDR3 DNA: TGTGCCAGCAGCCTGACAGGTTTGTCAGATACGCAGTATTTT
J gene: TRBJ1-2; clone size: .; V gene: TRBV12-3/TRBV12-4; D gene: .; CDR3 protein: CASSFSRVNGYTF; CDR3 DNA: TGTGCCAGCAGTTTTTCCAGGGTTAATGGCTACACCTTC
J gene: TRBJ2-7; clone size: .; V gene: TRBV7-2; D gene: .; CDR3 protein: CASSLGRQAYEQYF; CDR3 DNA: TGTGCCAGCAGCTTAGGGCGCCAGGCCTACGAGCAGTACTTC
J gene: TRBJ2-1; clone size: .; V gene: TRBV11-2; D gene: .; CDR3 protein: CASSRTGGGGYNEQFF; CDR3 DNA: TGTGCCAGCAGCCGGACCGGCGGGGGCGGGTACAATGAGCAGTTCTTC
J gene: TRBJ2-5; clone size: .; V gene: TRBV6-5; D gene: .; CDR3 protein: CASDGGYETQYF; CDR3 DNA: TGTGCCAGCGACGGAGGGTATGAGACCCAGTACTTC
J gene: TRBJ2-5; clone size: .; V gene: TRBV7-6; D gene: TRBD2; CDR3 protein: CASSRIGLAGGPEQTQYF; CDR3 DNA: TGTGCCAGCAGCCGGATTGGACTAGCGGGAGGGCCGGAGCAGACCCAGTACTTC
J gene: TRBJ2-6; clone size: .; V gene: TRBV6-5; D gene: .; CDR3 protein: CASMRSGANVLTF; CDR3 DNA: TGTGCCAGCATGAGGTCTGGGGCCAACGTCCTGACTTTC
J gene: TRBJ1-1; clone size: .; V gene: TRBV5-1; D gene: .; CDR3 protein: CASSFYRETEAFF; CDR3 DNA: TGCGCCAGCAGCTTTTACAGGGAAACTGAAGCTTTCTTT
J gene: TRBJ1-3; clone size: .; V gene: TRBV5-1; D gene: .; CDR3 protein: CASSSGSGNTIYF; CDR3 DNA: TGCGCCAGCAGCTCAGGTTCTGGAAACACCATATATTTT
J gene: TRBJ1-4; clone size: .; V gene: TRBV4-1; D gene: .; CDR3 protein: CASSLDGGGTNEKLFF; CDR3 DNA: TGCGCCAGCAGCCTGGATGGGGGGGGAACTAATGAAAAACTGTTTTTT
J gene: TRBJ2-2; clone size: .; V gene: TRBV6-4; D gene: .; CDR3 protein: CASASKPTGELFF; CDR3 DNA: TGTGCCAGCGCCTCAAAGCCCACCGGGGAGCTGTTTTTT
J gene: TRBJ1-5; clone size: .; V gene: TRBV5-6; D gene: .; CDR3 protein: CASSLAPGFSNQPQHF; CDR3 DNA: TGTGCCAGCAGCTTGGCTCCCGGGTTTAGCAATCAGCCCCAGCATTTT
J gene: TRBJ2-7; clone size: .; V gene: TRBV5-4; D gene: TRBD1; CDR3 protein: CASSMGQSPYEQYF; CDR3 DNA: TGTGCCAGCAGCATGGGACAGAGCCCCTACGAGCAGTACTTC